These 17 T cell receptor beta chains came from one sample sequenced in a study of type 1 regulatory T cells. Antigens for these TCRs are unknown. From the reads, TCRdb called clonotypes with MiXCR, one entry per CDR3 protein. This table holds about 68,000 distinct CDR3 sequences, about three fifths found once. The specimen sequenced was cultured T cells, either the whole culture or a sorted T cell fraction (not recorded which). The subset denotes: Tr1-enriched cell product generated in vitro against host alloantigens. These receptors were taken from a human donor in good health.

The chain combines TRBV5-4 with TRBJ2-2, with 7 bases identical to TRBD1. Losses at the gene ends were 5 bases for V and 4 bases for J; bases not matched to a gene: 8. Per the germline V gene, CDR1 is SGHNT and CDR2 is YYREEE (reference sequence). The CDR3 length is 15 residues. Here the CDR3 reads CASSSRQGGTGELFF. In DNA form, the CDR3 reads TGTGCCAGCAGTTCGCGACAGGGCGGCACCGGGGAGCTGTTTTTT.

This clonotype occurred many times. The rearrangement uses TRBV20-1 and TRBJ2-7; tentatively, D is TRBD2 (7 bases). Germline V gene lookup returns CDR1 DFQATT and CDR2 SNEGSKA (reference sequence). V was trimmed by 6 bases and J by 6 bases, leaving 18 bases between them. This CDR3 spans 13 amino acids. CDR3 in amino acids: CSAGGGRVLEQYF. CDR3 DNA: TGCAGTGCGGGGGGCGGGAGAGTTCTCGAGCAGTACTTC.

The chain carries TRBV7-9 and TRBJ2-5; no clear D. The V end lost 5 bases, the J end lost 5 bases, and 9 bases lay between the germline ends. The CDR3 covers 12 residues. From germline, CDR1 is SEHNR and CDR2 FQNEAQ (reference sequence). The CDR3 sequence is CASSAIGETQYF. CDR3 in DNA: TGTGCCAGCAGCGCAATCGGCGAGACCCAGTACTTC.

The chain employs TRBV5-4 and TRBJ2-5; 7 bases match TRBD1. With V trimmed by 4 bases and J by 1 base, 4 bases remained unmatched. In germline, CDR1 is SGHNT, CDR2 YYREEE (reference sequence). This CDR3 is built from 14 residues. The DNA of the CDR3 is TGTGCCAGCAGCCTTGACAGGGTCCAAGAGACCCAGTACTTC. It codes for CASSLDRVQETQYF.

This sequence joins TRBV10-3 and TRBJ1-1; D is possibly TRBD1 (6 bases). Trimming removed 4 bases at V and 2 bases at J, with 17 bases between. The CDR3 runs to 16 residues. In germline, CDR1 is ENHRY, CDR2 SYGVKD. The CDR3 reads CAISAKPRGTNTEAFF. CDR3 bases: TGTGCCATCAGTGCTAAGCCCAGGGGAACCAACACTGAAGCTTTCTTT.

A single count supports this clonotype. The rearrangement uses TRBV5-1 and TRBJ2-1, with 10 bases identical to TRBD1. This CDR3 is built from 14 residues. CDR1 SGHRS and CDR2 YFSETQ come from the germline V gene. With 7 bases clipped from V and 7 bases from J, the junction kept 8 bases outside the gene matches. CDR3 DNA sequence: TGCGCCAGCCTACCGGGACAGGGGATGAATGAGCAGTTCTTC. Amino acids: CASLPGQGMNEQFF.

The chain employs TRBV10-3 and TRBJ2-1, with unresolved D. Germline CDR1 and CDR2: ENHRY and SYGVKD. The germline V and J ends were trimmed by 3 bases and 0 bases, with 6 bases remaining between them. The CDR3 has 14 residues. CDR3 coding DNA: TGTGCCATCAGTGACGGCTTCTCCTACAATGAGCAGTTCTTC. This translates into CAISDGFSYNEQFF.

This clonotype has a handful of counts. The rearrangement links TRBV5-1 to TRBJ2-7, with 8 bases identical to TRBD2. Germline CDR1 reads SGHRS; CDR2 reads YFSETQ. Unmatched junction bases numbered 5, after V lost 3 bases and J lost 6 bases. The CDR3 length is 13 residues. CDR3 in amino acids: CASSWSGSAEQYF. The CDR3 region has the DNA TGCGCCAGCAGCTGGAGCGGGAGCGCCGAGCAGTACTTC.

The CDR3 reads CASSLAAEAGWAGANVLTF. CDR3 DNA: TGTGCCAGCAGCTTAGCGGCGGAAGCTGGATGGGCTGGGGCCAACGTCCTGACTTTC. The chain recombines TRBV13 with TRBJ2-6; D remains unclear. There are 19 residues in the CDR3. Germline CDR1 and CDR2: PRHDT and FYEKMQ (reference sequence). With 1 base removed from V and 2 bases from J, the gap between germline ends came to 18 bases.

This clonotype was recorded once. The gene calls are TRBV11-2 and TRBJ2-1, with 11 bases lining up with TRBD2. The CDR3 consists of 14 residues. V trimming: 3 bases; J trimming: 8 bases; junction bases outside the gene matches: 3. Germline V gene data show CDR1 as SGHAT and CDR2 as FQNNGV. The CDR3 region is CASSFTSGRDEQFF. CDR3 in DNA: TGTGCCAGCAGCTTCACTAGCGGGAGAGATGAGCAGTTCTTC.

Of note for this clonotype: With a much larger clone just one base away, this may be a read error. This chain uses TRBV27 with TRBJ2-7; D is perhaps TRBD1 or TRBD2 (5 bases each). The CDR3 loop spans 15 amino acids. Trimming pared 0 bases from V and 8 bases from J, leaving 17 bases between. Germline CDR1 MNHEY, CDR2 SMNVEV (reference sequence). The CDR3 bases are TGTGCCAGCAGTTTATCGACCCAGGGAGTATGGAAGCAGTACTTC. It is translated as CASSLSTQGVWKQYF.

The rearrangement links TRBV27 to TRBJ1-1; 7 bases line up with TRBD1. V trimming: 3 bases; J trimming: 4 bases; junction bases outside the gene matches: 5. This CDR3 has 14 residues. Germline V gene sequence: CDR1 MNHEY, CDR2 SMNVEV (reference sequence). The CDR3 region is CASSFQGGSTEAFF. For the CDR3, the DNA is TGTGCCAGCAGTTTCCAGGGGGGGAGCACTGAAGCTTTCTTT.

This clonotype is medium-sized within its sample. V gene TRBV5-1 combines with J gene TRBJ1-1; the D gene is possibly TRBD1 (5 bases). Trimming pared 0 bases from V and 1 base from J, leaving 10 bases between. The CDR3 length is 15 residues. Per germline, CDR1 SGHRS and CDR2 YFSETQ. CDR3 bases: TGCGCCAGCAGCTTGGGGGGACGGAGGAACACTGAAGCTTTCTTT. Its protein is CASSLGGRRNTEAFF.

This chain links TRBV19 with TRBJ1-5; D is possibly TRBD1 (5 bases). Trimming pared 8 bases from V and 0 bases from J, leaving 14 bases between. Germline V lookup: CDR1 LNHDA, CDR2 SQIVND (reference sequence). The CDR3 is 15 amino acids. This CDR3 reads CASVSAGNSNQPQHF. The DNA of the CDR3 is TGTGCCAGTGTCTCGGCAGGGAATAGCAATCAGCCCCAGCATTTT.

V and J are TRBV27 and TRBJ2-3; D call uncertain. The CDR3 extends over 16 amino acids. The V end lost 6 bases, the J end lost 3 bases, and 19 bases lay between the germline ends. CDR1 and CDR2 (germline): MNHEY, SMNVEV (reference sequence). CDR3 coding DNA: TGTGCCAGCAGCACCAGGACGGAATTGAGGACAGATACGCAGTATTTT. Its protein is CASSTRTELRTDTQYF.

This clonotype was counted between two and nine times. The chain couples TRBV6-1 to TRBJ2-5; D possibly matches TRBD1 or TRBD2 (6 bases each). Germline CDR1 MNHNS, CDR2 SASEGT. The CDR3 spans 14 residues. With 4 bases removed from V and 1 base from J, the gap between germline ends came to 10 bases. This chain's CDR3 is CASSGGGRQETQYF. Written as DNA, the CDR3 is TGTGCCAGCAGTGGTGGGGGGCGCCAAGAGACCCAGTACTTC.

The genes are TRBV5-1 and TRBJ2-3; no reliable D call. V lost 0 bases, J lost 4 bases, and 12 bases lay in between. The length of the CDR3 is 15 residues. Germline V CDR1 and CDR2: SGHRS, YFSETQ. The CDR3 DNA follows: TGCGCCAGCAGCTTGGAAAGGGCCCCTCCAGATACGCAGTATTTT. Translation: CASSLERAPPDTQYF.